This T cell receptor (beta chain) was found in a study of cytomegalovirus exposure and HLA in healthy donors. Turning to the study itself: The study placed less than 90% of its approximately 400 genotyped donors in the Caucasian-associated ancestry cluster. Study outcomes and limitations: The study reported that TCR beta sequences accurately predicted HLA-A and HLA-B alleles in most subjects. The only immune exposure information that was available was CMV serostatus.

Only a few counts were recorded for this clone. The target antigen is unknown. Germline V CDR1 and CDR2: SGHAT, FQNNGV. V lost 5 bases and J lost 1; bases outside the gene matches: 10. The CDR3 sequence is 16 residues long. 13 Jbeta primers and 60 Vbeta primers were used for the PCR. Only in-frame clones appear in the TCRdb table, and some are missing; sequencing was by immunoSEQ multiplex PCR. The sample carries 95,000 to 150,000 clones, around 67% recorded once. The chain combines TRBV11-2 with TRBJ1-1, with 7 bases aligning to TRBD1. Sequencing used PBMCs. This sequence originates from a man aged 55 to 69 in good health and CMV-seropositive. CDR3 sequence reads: CASSKLPGQSNTEAFF. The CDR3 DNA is TGTGCCAGCAGCAAACTTCCGGGACAGTCGAACACTGAAGCTTTCTTT.